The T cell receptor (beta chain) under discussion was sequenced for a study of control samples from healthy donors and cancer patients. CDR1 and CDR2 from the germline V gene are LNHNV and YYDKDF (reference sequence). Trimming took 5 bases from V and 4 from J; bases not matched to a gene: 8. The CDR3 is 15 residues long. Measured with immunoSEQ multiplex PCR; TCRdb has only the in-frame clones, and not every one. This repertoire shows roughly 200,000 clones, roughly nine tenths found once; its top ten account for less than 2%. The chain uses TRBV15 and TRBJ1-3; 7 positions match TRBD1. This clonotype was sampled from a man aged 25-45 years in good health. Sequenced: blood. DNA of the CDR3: TGTGCCACCAGCCCCCGACAGGGATTAGGAAACACCATATATTTT. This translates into CATSPRQGLGNTIYF.